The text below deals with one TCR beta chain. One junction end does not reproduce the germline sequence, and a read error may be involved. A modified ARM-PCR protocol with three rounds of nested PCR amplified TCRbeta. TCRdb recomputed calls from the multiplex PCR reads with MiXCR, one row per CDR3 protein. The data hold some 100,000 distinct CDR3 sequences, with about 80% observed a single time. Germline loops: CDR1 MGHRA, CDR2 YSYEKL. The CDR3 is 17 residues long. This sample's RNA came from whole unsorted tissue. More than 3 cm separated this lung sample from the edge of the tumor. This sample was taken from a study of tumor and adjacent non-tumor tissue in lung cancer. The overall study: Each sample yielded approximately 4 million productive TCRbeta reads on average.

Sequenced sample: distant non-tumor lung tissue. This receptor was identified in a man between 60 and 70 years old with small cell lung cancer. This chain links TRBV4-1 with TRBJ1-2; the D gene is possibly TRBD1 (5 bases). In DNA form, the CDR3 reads TGCGCCAGCAGCCAATTTGGGTCCACAGGTGGGGACTATGGGTACACCTTC. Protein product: CASSQFGSTGGDYGYTF.